This paragraph covers one TCR beta chain sequence. The antigen is not known. Each CDR3 protein is one row after TCRdb ran MiXCR on the reads. The data show approximately 110,000 distinct CDR3 sequences, around 30% seen once. These data are taken from a study of T cell repertoires in cytomegalovirus infection. At the level of the study: In the study, CMV epitopes included recently identified HLA-C-restricted and well-studied HLA-B-restricted ones.

The CDR3 is 17 residues long. V lost 5 bases to trimming and J lost 0 bases, with 17 bases between them. Germline V gene lookup returns CDR1 SEHNR and CDR2 FQNEAQ (reference sequence). V usage is TRBV7-9 and J usage is TRBJ2-4, with D possibly TRBD1 on 5 matching bases. The TCR originated in a human donor in good health (CMV status not recorded). Some clones in this sample may be carry-over from other donors' samples. Sequences were derived from CD8+ T cells from cultured PBMCs, sampled from culture after CMV antigen stimulation. The CDR3, as DNA: TGTGCCAGCAGCAATATCGACAGTGTACTAGCCAAAAACATTCAGTACTTC. This codes for CASSNIDSVLAKNIQYF.